The 5 T cell receptor beta chains listed next were all sequenced from one sample in a study of beta chain features in type 1 diabetes. Expressed TCRB transcripts were sequenced because the isolated RNA had all been reverse transcribed beforehand. Profiling relied on immunoSEQ multiplex PCR, and the TCRdb table lists in-frame clones only, not all of them. The data contain around 450,000 clones, roughly an eighth of them singletons. Sequencing used naive CD4+ T cells from blood. All receptors come from a woman in her late teens or twenties in good health.

A note on this clone: Other DNA sequences in the sample encode the same CDR3. This chain connects TRBV14 to TRBJ1-1; D is undetermined. The germline V gene has CDR1 SGHDN and CDR2 FVKESK. This CDR3 comprises 13 residues. The V end lost 3 bases, the J end lost 0 bases, and 5 bases lay between the germline ends. The CDR3 coding sequence is TGTGCCAGCAGCCACGGGCTGAACACTGAAGCTTTCTTT. It is translated as CASSHGLNTEAFF. Full variable domain (missing parts from reference TRBV14 and TRBJ1-1): EAGVTQFPSHSVIEKGQTVTLRCDPISGHDNLYWYRRVMGKEIKFLLHFVKESKQDESGMPNNRFLAERTGGTYSTLKVQPAELEDSGVYFCASSHGLNTEAFFGQGTRLTVV.

In this sample, this clone turned up a few times. The chain recombines TRBV9 with TRBJ2-1; 12 positions agree with TRBD2. Trimming cost V 3 bases and J 4 bases; bases outside gene matches: 8. CDR1 SGDLS and CDR2 YYNGEE come from the germline V gene. The CDR3 consists of 17 residues. The CDR3 nucleotides read TGTGCCAGCAGCGAGACCCTGACTAGCGGGGGATACAATGAGCAGTTCTTC. Its translation: CASSETLTSGGYNEQFF. The variable domain in full, with the rest retrieved from reference TRBV9 and TRBJ2-1, is DSGVTQTPKHLITATGQRVTLRCSPRSGDLSVYWYQQSLDQGLQFLIQYYNGEERAKGNILERFSAQQFPDLHSELNLSSLELGDSALYFCASSETLTSGGYNEQFFGPGTRLTVL.

This clone appeared a few times. The genes are TRBV5-4 and TRBJ2-1, with TRBD1 matching 8 bases. Trimming removed 4 bases from V and 6 bases from J; junction bases left unmatched: 15. CDR3 size: 17 residues. The germline V gene encodes CDR1 SGHNT and CDR2 YYREEE (reference sequence). The CDR3 loop reads CASSPRFRGQGPNEQFF. For the CDR3, the DNA is TGTGCCAGCAGCCCACGTTTCAGGGGGCAGGGTCCCAATGAGCAGTTCTTC.

The chain is built from TRBV9 and TRBJ1-6; D remains unclear. The V and J ends lost 4 bases and 8 bases respectively, with 16 bases between them. Germline CDR1 SGDLS, CDR2 YYNGEE. This CDR3 is 15 amino acids long. Written as DNA, the CDR3 is TGTGCCAGCAGCCCCCGGTTTAGCCTGGATTCACCCCTCCACTTT. Residues: CASSPRFSLDSPLHF.

This clone has a handful of counts. The CDR3 DNA reads TGTGCCAGCAGTGAAGGGAGCCGCTCGGGAAACACCATATATTTT. This gives the protein CASSEGSRSGNTIYF. This rearrangement joins TRBV25-1 to TRBJ1-3, with no clear D. There are 15 residues in the CDR3. Germline V gene data show CDR1 as MGHDK and CDR2 as SYGVNS. V shed 2 bases and J shed 4 bases, with 12 bases lying between them.